This T cell receptor beta chain was found in a study of early stage breast cancer tumors. Whole-study context: About eight ER+/PR+/HER2- tumors were invasive ductal; a few were invasive lobular.

V was shortened by 4 bases and J by 6 bases, with 5 bases between the two germline ends. This CDR3 contains 11 residues. CDR1 and CDR2 from the germline V gene are WNHNN and SYGVQD (reference sequence). Study outcomes and limitations: Tumors had roughly 2.5-fold higher T cell density than normal breast.

The protocol was immunoSEQ multiplex PCR, while the TCRdb copy is restricted to in-frame clones and leaves out a portion. Of over 40,000 clones in the sample, just under 80% were seen once. A word on this clone: Its antigen is unidentified.

The source is a middle-aged person with breast cancer. Specimen: blood. The chain uses TRBV10-1 and TRBJ2-3; D is possibly TRBD1 or TRBD2 (5 bases each). CDR3 in amino acids: CASSGGDTQYF. In DNA form, the CDR3 reads TGCGCCAGCAGTGGGGGGGATACGCAGTATTTT.